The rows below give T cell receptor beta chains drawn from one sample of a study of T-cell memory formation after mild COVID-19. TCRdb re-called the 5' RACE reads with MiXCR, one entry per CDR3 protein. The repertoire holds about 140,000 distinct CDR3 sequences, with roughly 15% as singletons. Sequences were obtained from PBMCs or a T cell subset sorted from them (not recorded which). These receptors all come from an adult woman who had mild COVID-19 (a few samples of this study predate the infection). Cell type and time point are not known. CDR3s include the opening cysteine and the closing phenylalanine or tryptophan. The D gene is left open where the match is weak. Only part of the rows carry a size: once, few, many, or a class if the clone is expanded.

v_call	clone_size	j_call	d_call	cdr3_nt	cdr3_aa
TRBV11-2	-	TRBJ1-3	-	TGTGCCAGCGGGGCCCAAAACACCATATATTTT	CASGAQNTIYF
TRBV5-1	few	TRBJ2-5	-	TGCGCCAGCAGTCCAGGGTGGTACCAAGAGACCCAGTACTTC	CASSPGWYQETQYF
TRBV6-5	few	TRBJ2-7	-	TGTGCCAGCAGTTACGATCGGGGCCGAACCTACGAGCAGTACTTC	CASSYDRGRTYEQYF
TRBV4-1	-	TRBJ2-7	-	TGCGCCAGCAGCCAAGAAAATGGAGGGGCATACGAGCAGTACTTC	CASSQENGGAYEQYF
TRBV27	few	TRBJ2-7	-	TGTGCCAGCAGTCCCGAAACTAGTACCGAGCAGTACTTC	CASSPETSTEQYF
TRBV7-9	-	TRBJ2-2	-	TGTGCCAGCAGCAAAGGACTCCCGGGCGGGGAGCTGTTTTTT	CASSKGLPGGELFF
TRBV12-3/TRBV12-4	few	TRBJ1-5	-	TGTGCCAGCAGTTTGTTCGGGGGGCATCAGCCCCAGCATTTT	CASSLFGGHQPQHF
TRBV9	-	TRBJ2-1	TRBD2	TGTGCCAGCAGCCTACGGGGTAGCGGGGGTTTCTACAATGAGCAGTTCTTC	CASSLRGSGGFYNEQFF
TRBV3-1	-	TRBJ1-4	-	TGTGCCAGCAGCCAAGTCAGAGAAAAACTGTTTTTT	CASSQVREKLFF
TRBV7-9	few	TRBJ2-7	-	TGTGCCAGCAGCTTAGCGCTTGTGGACGGCATAGGTTTTTCTAACGAGCAGTACTTC	CASSLALVDGIGFSNEQYF
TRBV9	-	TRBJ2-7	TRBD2	TGTGCCAGCAGCGCCTCCCCAGGGCGGGGGGACTACGAGCAGTACTTC	CASSASPGRGDYEQYF
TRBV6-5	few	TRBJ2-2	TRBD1	TGTGCCAGCAGTTTGGGGACAGGGCGAATCACCGGGGAGCTGTTTTTT	CASSLGTGRITGELFF
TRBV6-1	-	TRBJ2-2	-	TGTGCCAGCAGTGAAGGGGTGGACACCGGGGAGCTGTTTTTT	CASSEGVDTGELFF
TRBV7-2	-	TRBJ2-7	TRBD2	TGTGCCAGCAGCCCGTTAGCGGGGAGCTCCTACGAGCAGTACTTC	CASSPLAGSSYEQYF
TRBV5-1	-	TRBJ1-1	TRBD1	TGCGCCAGCAGCCCAGGGACAGGGGGTCAAGGGGCTTTCTTT	CASSPGTGGQGAFF
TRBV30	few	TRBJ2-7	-	TGTGCCTGGAATCCTGGGGTTGGCGAGCAGTACTTC	CAWNPGVGEQYF
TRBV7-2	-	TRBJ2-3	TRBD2	TGTGCCAGCAGCTTCAGCAGCGGGAGGGTTAGCTCACCCCGAATAACTAGCACAGATACGCAGTATTTT	CASSFSSGRVSSPRITSTDTQYF
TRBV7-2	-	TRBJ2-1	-	TGTGCCAGCAGCAGACCGGGACGAACCTACAATGAGCAGTTCTTC	CASSRPGRTYNEQFF
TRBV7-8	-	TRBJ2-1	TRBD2	TGTGCCAGCAGCTTAGACCGGACGGCGGGAGGGGACAATGAGCAGTTCTTC	CASSLDRTAGGDNEQFF
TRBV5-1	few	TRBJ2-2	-	TGCGCCAGCAGCCCGGACCTCCCTCAGACCGGGGAGCTGTTTTTT	CASSPDLPQTGELFF
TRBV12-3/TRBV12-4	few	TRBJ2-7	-	TGTGCCAGCAGTGGGGAGAGTCGGCCATCCTACGAGCAGTACTTC	CASSGESRPSYEQYF
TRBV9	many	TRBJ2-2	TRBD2	TGTGCCAGCAGCCCGGGGGGGACCGGGGAGCTGTTTTTT	CASSPGGTGELFF
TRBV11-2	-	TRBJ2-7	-	TGTGCCAGCAGCTTAGATACTAACTACGAGCAGTACTTC	CASSLDTNYEQYF
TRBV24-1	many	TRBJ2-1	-	TGTGCCACCAGTGATGTCAGGGGCGCGGACAATGAGCAGTTCTTC	CATSDVRGADNEQFF
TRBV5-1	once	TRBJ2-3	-	TGCGCCAGCAGCTGGGCAGCTAGCACAGATACGCAGTATTTT	CASSWAASTDTQYF